The 3 T cell receptor beta chains below all came from one sample that was sequenced in a study of cytomegalovirus exposure and HLA in healthy donors. Amplification used 60 Vbeta primers and 13 Jbeta primers. Only in-frame clones appear in the TCRdb table, and some are missing; sequencing was by immunoSEQ multiplex PCR. In all, the sample yields 70,000 to 80,000 clones. Sample: PBMCs. The receptors were sampled from a man aged 35-49 years in good health and CMV-seronegative.

The chain recombines TRBV6-1 with TRBJ2-7; D call uncertain. This CDR3 is 14 amino acids long. Trimming cost V 3 bases and J 6 bases, with 15 bases left between them. Germline CDR1 MNHNS, CDR2 SASEGT. The CDR3 sequence is CASSESAGLGEQYF. Here the CDR3 DNA reads TGTGCCAGCAGTGAGTCCGCAGGCTTGGGCGAGCAGTACTTC.

The V call is TRBV5-1, the J call TRBJ2-3; 10 nucleotides align to TRBD2. CDR3 size: 17 residues. V trimming: 0 bases; J trimming: 0 bases; junction bases outside the gene matches: 4. Germline CDR1 is SGHRS and CDR2 is YFSETQ. For the CDR3, the DNA is TGCGCCAGCAGCTTGGGAGCTAGCGGGGGCAGCACAGATACGCAGTATTTT. Encoded protein: CASSLGASGGSTDTQYF.

The CDR3 DNA reads TGTGCCAGCTCACCACCGTTTGCAGTCACGCACCGCGAGCAGTACTTC. This translates into CASSPPFAVTHREQYF. The chain recombines TRBV18 with TRBJ2-7; no firm D call. Trimming removed 0 bases at V and 6 bases at J, with 18 bases between. CDR1 is KGHSH, CDR2 LQKENI, per germline. The CDR3 covers 16 residues.